This TCR beta chain was obtained from a study of identical twins. Germline V gives CDR1 MNHNY, CDR2 SVGAGI (reference sequence). J lost 6 bases, V lost 7 bases, and 3 bases had no gene match. The CDR3 spans 12 residues. Unique molecular identifiers were present on cDNA, and template switching added a universal primer site. TCRdb re-derived calls from the 5' RACE reads in MiXCR, one entry per CDR3 protein. The table lists just over 500,000 distinct CDR3 sequences, 20% to 25% of them singletons. This sample was shared with a second study, whose subject was T cells expressing NK-cell markers. Per that paper: Each TCR beta repertoire originated in sorted T cells that were CD3+CD56+NKG2C+, CD3+CD56+NKG2C- or CD3+CD56-NKG2C+. NKG2C+ dominant clonotype frequencies in several donors were about 1.0-8% of CD8+ T cells. Among a few donors, these clonotypes also ranked first in the CD3+CD56-NKG2C+ fraction.

The material sequenced was CD4+ T cells sorted from blood. The chain uses TRBV6-6 and TRBJ2-1; 7 nucleotides align to TRBD2. The source is a woman aged 18-29 years in good health. CDR3: CASKAGINEQFF. The CDR3, as DNA: TGTGCCAGCAAAGCGGGAATCAATGAGCAGTTCTTC.